This TCR beta chain was profiled in a study of glioma-infiltrating T cells. Study details: Before surgery, glioma patients received dexamethasone for at most six days. General observations from the study: Patients with low tissue-blood divergence carried a signature set of shared blood CDR3 motifs. Non-neoplastic patients had below-expected tissue-blood divergence, while all gliomas exceeded expectation.

Worth noting for this clonotype: What it binds is not known.

Using RNA template, CDR3s of TCR alpha and beta were amplified with iRepertoire arm-PCR. MiXCR, run by TCRdb on the multiplex PCR reads, gives a single entry per CDR3 protein. The sample consists of more than 350,000 distinct CDR3 sequences, 41% of them appearing once. What was sequenced was glioma tissue, nonneoplastic brain tissue, or PBMCs (not recorded which). This receptor was identified in a human donor with low-grade glioma or glioblastoma, undergoing nonglioma brain surgery, or in good health (not recorded which).

CDR3 in DNA: TGTGCCACCAGTGTCAACATTGACGGTCAGCCCCAGTATTTT. Protein product: CATSVNIDGQPQYF. This chain uses TRBV24-1 with TRBJ1-5; D is unresolved. TRBJ2-3 matches the DNA end more closely, so the J call is doubtful. The germline V gene has CDR1 KGHDR and CDR2 SFDVKD. The length of the CDR3 is 14 residues.